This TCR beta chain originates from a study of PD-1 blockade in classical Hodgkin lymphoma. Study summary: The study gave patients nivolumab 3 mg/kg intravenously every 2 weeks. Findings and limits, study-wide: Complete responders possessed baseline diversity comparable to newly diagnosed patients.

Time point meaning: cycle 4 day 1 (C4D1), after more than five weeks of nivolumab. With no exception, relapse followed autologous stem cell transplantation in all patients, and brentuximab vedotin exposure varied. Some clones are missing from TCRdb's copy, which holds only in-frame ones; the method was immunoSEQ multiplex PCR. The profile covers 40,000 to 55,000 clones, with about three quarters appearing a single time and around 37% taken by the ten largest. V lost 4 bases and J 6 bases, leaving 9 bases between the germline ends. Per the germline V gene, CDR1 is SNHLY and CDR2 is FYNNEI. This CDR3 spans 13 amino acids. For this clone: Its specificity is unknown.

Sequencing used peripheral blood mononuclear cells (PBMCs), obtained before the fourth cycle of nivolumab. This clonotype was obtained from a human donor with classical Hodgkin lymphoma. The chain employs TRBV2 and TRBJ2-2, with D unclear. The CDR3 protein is CASSVMGSGELFF. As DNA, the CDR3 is TGTGCCAGCAGTGTGATGGGGTCCGGGGAGCTGTTTTTT. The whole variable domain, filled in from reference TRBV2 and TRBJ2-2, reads EPEVTQTPSHQVTQMGQEVILRCVPISNHLYFYWYRQILGQKVEFLVSFYNNEISEKSEIFDDQFSVERPDGSNFTLKIRSTKLEDSAMYFCASSVMGSGELFFGEGSRLTVL.